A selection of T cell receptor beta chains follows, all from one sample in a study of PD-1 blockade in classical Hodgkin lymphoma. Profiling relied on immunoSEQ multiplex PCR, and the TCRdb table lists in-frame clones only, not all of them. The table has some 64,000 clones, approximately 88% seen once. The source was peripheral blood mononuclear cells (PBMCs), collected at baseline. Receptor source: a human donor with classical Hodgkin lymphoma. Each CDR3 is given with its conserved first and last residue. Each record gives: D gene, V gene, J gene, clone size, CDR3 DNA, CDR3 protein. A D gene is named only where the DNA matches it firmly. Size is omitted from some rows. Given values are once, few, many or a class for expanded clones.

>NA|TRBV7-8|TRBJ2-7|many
TGTGCCAGCAGCTTCGTACAGGGCCCCTCCTACGAGCAGTACTTC
CASSFVQGPSYEQYF
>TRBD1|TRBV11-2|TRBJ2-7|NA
TGTGCCAGCAGCGGGCCGGGACAGGGTTCCTACGAGCAGTACTTC
CASSGPGQGSYEQYF
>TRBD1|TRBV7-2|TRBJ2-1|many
TGTGCCAGCAGCTTCGGGACAGGGCTCTATGAGCAGTTCTTC
CASSFGTGLYEQFF
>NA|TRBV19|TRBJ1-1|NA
TGTGCCAGTAGTATAGTGGGGACACTGAACACTGAAGCTTTCTTT
CASSIVGTLNTEAFF
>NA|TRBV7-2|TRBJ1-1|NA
TGTGCCAGCAGCTTGGATCTCGGGGCCGCCCTTGAAGCTTTCTTT
CASSLDLGAALEAFF
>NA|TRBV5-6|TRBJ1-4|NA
TGTGCCAGCAGCTTAAAGGGGTTTAGGGTTGAAAAACTGTTTTTT
CASSLKGFRVEKLFF
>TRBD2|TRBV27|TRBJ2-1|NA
TGTGCCAGCAGTTTGTCCGGGGGGTCATACAATGAGCAGTTCTTC
CASSLSGGSYNEQFF
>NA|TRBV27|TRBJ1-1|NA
TGTGCCAGCAGTTACGCAGGGTCGAACACTGAAGCTTTCTTT
CASSYAGSNTEAFF
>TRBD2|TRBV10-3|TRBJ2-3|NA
TGTGCCATCAGCCCGACTAGCTTTGTGGCAGATACGCAGTATTTT
CAISPTSFVADTQYF
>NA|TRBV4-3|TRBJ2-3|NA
TGCGCCAGCAGCCAAGATCAAGCCGGGTTTAACACAGATACGCAGTATTTT
CASSQDQAGFNTDTQYF
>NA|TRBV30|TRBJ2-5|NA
TGTGCCTGGAGGCCCAACCGAGAGACCCAGTACTTC
CAWRPNRETQYF
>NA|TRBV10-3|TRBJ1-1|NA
TGTGCCATCAGTGAGTCTAGGTGGGGAACGAACACTGAAGCTTTCTTT
CAISESRWGTNTEAFF
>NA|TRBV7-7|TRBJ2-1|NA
TGTGCCAGCAGCTTATTACAGAGCTCCTACAATGAGCAGTTCTTC
CASSLLQSSYNEQFF
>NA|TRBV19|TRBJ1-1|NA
TGTGCCAGTAGTATCCAAGGGGCGGACATTTTGTGGTTCTTT
CASSIQGADILWFF
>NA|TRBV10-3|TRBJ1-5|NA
TGTGCCATCAGGGACGGCGTAGATCAGCCCCAGCATTTT
CAIRDGVDQPQHF
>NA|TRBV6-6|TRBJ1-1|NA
TGTGCCAGCAGTTACGTCCGCACCACTGAAGCTTTCTTT
CASSYVRTTEAFF
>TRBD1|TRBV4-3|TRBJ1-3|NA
TGCGCCAGCAGCCAAGGGACAGGGTTTGGAAACACCATATATTTT
CASSQGTGFGNTIYF
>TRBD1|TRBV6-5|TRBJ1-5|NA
TGTGCCAGCAGGGTCGGACAGGGGGCGACTCAGCCCCAGCATTTT
CASRVGQGATQPQHF
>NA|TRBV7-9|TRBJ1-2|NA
TGTGCCAGCAGCCCCGTCCAGGCTAACTATGGCTACACCTTC
CASSPVQANYGYTF
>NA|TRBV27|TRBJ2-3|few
TGTGCCAGCAGTTTGGGGACAACTACGGGCACAGATACGCAGTATTTT
CASSLGTTTGTDTQYF
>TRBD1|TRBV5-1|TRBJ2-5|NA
TGCGCCAGCAGGCACAACAGGGGATCAAGGAAAGAGACCCAGTACTTC
CASRHNRGSRKETQYF
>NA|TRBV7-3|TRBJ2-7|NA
TGTGCCAGCAGCCCCGACAGCCGCCCCGGCGAGCAGTACTTC
CASSPDSRPGEQYF
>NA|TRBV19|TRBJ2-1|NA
TGTGCCAGTAGTATTAATCAGGACCGAGCCTACAATGAGCAGTTCTTC
CASSINQDRAYNEQFF
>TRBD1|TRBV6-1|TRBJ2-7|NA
TGTGCCAGCATGGAACAGGGGGGCACCTACGAGCAGTACTTC
CASMEQGGTYEQYF
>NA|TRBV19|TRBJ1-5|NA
TGTGCCAGTAGCAGGGTGGTGAATCAGCCCCAGCATTTT
CASSRVVNQPQHF
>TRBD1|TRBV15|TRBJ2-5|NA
TGTGCCACCAGCAGAGATCTAAGGACAGGGGCTGAGACCCAGTACTTC
CATSRDLRTGAETQYF
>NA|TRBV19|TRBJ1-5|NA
TGTGCCAGTAGTACCCAGACAGGAATCAATCAGCCCCAGCATTTT
CASSTQTGINQPQHF
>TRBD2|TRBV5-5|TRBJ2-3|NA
TGTGCCAGCAGCGGGGGACTAGCTTTCGGTAGCGCAGATACGCAGTATTTT
CASSGGLAFGSADTQYF
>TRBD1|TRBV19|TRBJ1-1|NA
TGTGCCAGTGTGCAACGGGACAGGTCGAACACTGAAGCTTTCTTT
CASVQRDRSNTEAFF
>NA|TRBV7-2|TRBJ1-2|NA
TGTGCCAGCAGCCACCCCGACGGGTTTAGTGGCTACACCTTC
CASSHPDGFSGYTF
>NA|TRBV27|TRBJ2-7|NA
TGTGCCAGCAGTTTAAAGGGGGGGGTCTACGAGCAGTACTTC
CASSLKGGVYEQYF
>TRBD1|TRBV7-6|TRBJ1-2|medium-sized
TGTGCCAGCAGCCCCACGACAGGGTTTAACTATGGCTACACCTTC
CASSPTTGFNYGYTF
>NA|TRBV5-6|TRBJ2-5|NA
TGTGCCAGCAGCTTGGTGGCCAGGCCCCAAGAGACCCAGTACTTC
CASSLVARPQETQYF
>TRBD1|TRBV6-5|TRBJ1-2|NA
TGTGCCAGCAGTTACCAGGGACAGGGAGTCTATGGCTACACCTTC
CASSYQGQGVYGYTF
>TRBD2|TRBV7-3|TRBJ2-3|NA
TGTGCCAGCAGCTCGGGACTAGAAGTAGATACGCAGTATTTT
CASSSGLEVDTQYF
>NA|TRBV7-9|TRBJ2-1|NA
TGTGCCAGCAACCCGGGAACGTCTTTTGAGCAGTTCTTC
CASNPGTSFEQFF
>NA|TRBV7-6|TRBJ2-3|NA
TGTGCCAGCAGCCAATCGGGTGGGGCAGATACGCAGTATTTT
CASSQSGGADTQYF
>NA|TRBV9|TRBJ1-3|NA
TGTGCCAGCAGCGTGGGGGGGCAAGGAAACACCATATATTTT
CASSVGGQGNTIYF
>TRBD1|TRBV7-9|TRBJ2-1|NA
TGTGCCAGCAGCTTTTCGCAGGGGGCCCGTGAGCAGTTCTTC
CASSFSQGAREQFF
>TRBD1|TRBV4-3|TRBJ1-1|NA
TGCGCCAGCAGCCGAGGGACAGGGGGCTCCAGCACTGAAGCTTTCTTT
CASSRGTGGSSTEAFF
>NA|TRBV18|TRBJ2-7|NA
TGTGCCAGCTCACCAGCGACAGCTCGCGAGCAGTACTTC
CASSPATAREQYF
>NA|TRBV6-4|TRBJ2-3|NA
TGTGCCAGCAGTGAGACGGGGGGCCCCACAGATACGCAGTATTTT
CASSETGGPTDTQYF
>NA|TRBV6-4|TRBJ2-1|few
TGTGCCAGCAGTGACCTCGGGGCCGGCAATGAGCAGTTCTTC
CASSDLGAGNEQFF